This is a list of T cell receptor beta chains from one sample in a study of CD8+ T cells in alopecia areata. Clones were read by immunoSEQ multiplex PCR, and TCRdb kept only the in-frame ones, dropping some. The table has some 120,000 clones, about 51% seen once. Sequenced input: NKG2D-low CD8+ T cells sorted from blood. All receptors come from a human donor with alopecia areata. CDR3s include the opening cysteine and the closing phenylalanine or tryptophan. A D gene is named only where the DNA matches it firmly. Size is stated for part of the rows, as once, few or many counts, or as a class when the clone is expanded.

D	V	J	size	length	DNA	CDR3
TRBD2	TRBV6-1	TRBJ2-3	.	15	TGTGCCAGCAGTGCACTAGCGGGGGGCCCAGATACGCAGTATTTT	CASSALAGGPDTQYF
.	TRBV6-5	TRBJ2-3	once	11	TGTGCCAGCAGGGACGCGGGGACGCAGTATTTT	CASRDAGTQYF
TRBD2	TRBV27	TRBJ2-5	.	16	TGTGCCAGCAGTTTAGGGGCGGGGGTGGTCGGTGAGACCCAGTACTTC	CASSLGAGVVGETQYF
.	TRBV28	TRBJ2-7	.	14	TGTGCCAGCAGTTCGCGGGGCCCCTCCTACGAGCAGTACTTC	CASSSRGPSYEQYF
.	TRBV2	TRBJ1-6	.	15	TGTGCCAGCAGGGTCCATTCCCGACCGAATTCACCCCTCCACTTT	CASRVHSRPNSPLHF
.	TRBV5-1	TRBJ2-1	.	15	TGCGCCAGCAGCTTGTCGCAGGGCACACACAATGAGCAGTTCTTC	CASSLSQGTHNEQFF
TRBD2	TRBV7-2	TRBJ2-5	.	17	TGTGCCAGCAGCAACCCCAGCGGAGCGGGACTTGGGGAGACCCAGTACTTC	CASSNPSGAGLGETQYF
.	TRBV29-1	TRBJ2-7	few	13	TGCAGCGCCTCAGGGAAACCTTTCCACGAGCAGTACTTC	CSASGKPFHEQYF
.	TRBV4-1	TRBJ2-6	.	16	TGCGCCAGCAGCCAAGACCGGGGATCTGGGGCCAACGTCCTGACTTTC	CASSQDRGSGANVLTF
.	TRBV5-6	TRBJ2-1	once	14	TGTGCCTCCAAGCCCTCGAGCTCCTACAATGAGCAGTTCTTC	CASKPSSSYNEQFF
.	TRBV5-6	TRBJ1-1	.	13	TGTGCCAGCAGCGTAGGGTCGCACACTGAAGCTTTCTTT	CASSVGSHTEAFF
.	TRBV27	TRBJ1-2	.	13	TGTGCCAGCAGTCTAGGTCAGGGAAATGGCTACACCTTC	CASSLGQGNGYTF
TRBD2	TRBV10-3	TRBJ2-5	few	13	TGTGCCATCAGTGGAGATAGCGGGGAGACCCAGTACTTC	CAISGDSGETQYF
.	TRBV29-1	TRBJ1-2	.	13	TGCAGCGTTGACGTCCCCGGGACAACCGGGAGCACCTTC	CSVDVPGTTGSTF
TRBD2	TRBV29-1	TRBJ2-7	few	14	TGCAGCGTTGTCTCTAGCGGGAGTACCGACGAGCAGTACTTC	CSVVSSGSTDEQYF
.	TRBV27	TRBJ2-2	.	12	TGTGCCAGCAGTTTAGTCGGCGGGGAGCTGTTTTTT	CASSLVGGELFF
TRBD2	TRBV29-1	TRBJ2-1	.	16	TGCAGCGTTGATACGGCGGGGGGGCAGGGGAACAATGAGCAGTTCTTC	CSVDTAGGQGNNEQFF
.	TRBV6-5	TRBJ2-2	.	13	TGTGCCAGCAGTTACGGTGGCCGCGGGGAGCTGTTTTTT	CASSYGGRGELFF
.	TRBV23-1	TRBJ2-1	.	14	TGCGCCAGCAGTCAATCCACAGGGCACAATGAGCAGTTCTTC	CASSQSTGHNEQFF
.	TRBV23-1	TRBJ2-6	few	15	TGCGCCAGCAGTCCAGGGGGGTCTGGGGCCAACGTCCTGACTTTC	CASSPGGSGANVLTF
.	TRBV6-1	TRBJ1-1	few	13	TGTGCCAGCAGTGACCGAGACCACACTGAAGCTTTCTTT	CASSDRDHTEAFF
.	TRBV7-8	TRBJ1-4	few	12	TGTGCCAGCAGCTTTAGTGAAGAAAAACTGTTTTTT	CASSFSEEKLFF
.	TRBV25-1	TRBJ1-2	.	14	TGTGCCAGCAGTATCCTTGGGGGAGGTTATGGCTACACCTTC	CASSILGGGYGYTF
TRBD2	TRBV29-1	TRBJ2-7	.	13	TGCAGCGCCTCTAGCGGAACCTCCTACGAGCAGTACTTC	CSASSGTSYEQYF
TRBD1	TRBV5-1	TRBJ2-7	few	15	TGCGCCAGCAGCTTGGGGGACAGTCCCCTAAGGTCTACAGACTTC	CASSLGDSPLRSTDF
.	TRBV5-1	TRBJ2-3	.	11	TGCGCCAGCAGCTTGGCAGATACGCAGTATTTT	CASSLADTQYF
TRBD2	TRBV29-1	TRBJ2-7	.	14	TGCAGCGTTGTAGAGTTAGCGGGACGGGGCGAGCAGTACTTC	CSVVELAGRGEQYF
TRBD1	TRBV29-1	TRBJ1-1	few	17	TGCAGCGTCGATTACCGGGACAGGGGCACGGTATACACTGAAGCTTTCTTT	CSVDYRDRGTVYTEAFF